These 20 T cell receptor beta chains were all obtained from the same sample, sequenced in a study of OX40 agonist ivuxolimab in advanced cancers. Sequencing was performed with immunoSEQ multiplex PCR; in TCRdb, only in-frame clones are kept and a portion is missing. The data hold tens of thousands of clones, with under 95% observed a single time. The sequencing here drew on CD4+ or CD8+ T cells sorted from blood, taken in a trial of the OX40 agonist ivuxolimab. These receptors were collected from an adult with an advanced solid tumor such as melanoma, head and neck, liver or kidney cancer.

Concerning this clone: At the DNA level, this CDR3 is encoded by other sequences in the same sample as well. The rearrangement joins TRBV5-1 to TRBJ2-5, with 7 nucleotides matching TRBD2. V was pared by 0 bases and J by 3 bases, with 2 bases of the junction left unmatched. The length of the CDR3 is 14 residues. Germline assignment: CDR1 SGHRS and CDR2 YFSETQ. CDR3 sequence reads: CASSLAGGEETQYF. The CDR3 coding sequence is TGCGCCAGCAGCTTGGCGGGAGGAGAAGAGACCCAGTACTTC.

The chain has TRBV11-3 and TRBJ2-2; 12 bases are shared with TRBD2. Germline lookup yields CDR1 SGHNT and CDR2 YENEEA. V shed 4 bases, J shed 4 bases, and the junction held 7 bases outside the gene matches. This CDR3 spans 17 amino acids. CDR3 region: CASSSLAGGPCTGELFF. The CDR3 region has the DNA TGTGCCAGCAGCTCTCTAGCGGGGGGGCCGTGCACCGGGGAGCTGTTTTTT.

The rearrangement uses TRBV4-3 and TRBJ1-1; TRBD1 might be the D (5 bases). Germline CDR1 is LGHNA and CDR2 is YSLEER. CDR3 length equals 16 residues. Trimming removed 0 bases from V and 7 bases from J, with 18 bases in between. Here the CDR3 DNA reads TGCGCCAGCAGCCAAGATGTGGTGGGGGTAGGGGATGAAGCTTTCTTT. It translates to CASSQDVVGVGDEAFF.

CDR3 nucleotides: TGCGCCAGCAGCCCGAATGCGGGAGGGCCAGCAGATACGCAGTATTTT. Translation: CASSPNAGGPADTQYF. The chain joins TRBV5-1 to TRBJ2-3; 9 bases align to TRBD2. CDR1 and CDR2 from the germline V gene are SGHRS and YFSETQ. V gave up 4 bases and J gave up 4 bases; unmatched junction bases: 10. This CDR3 comprises 16 residues.

The chain combines TRBV19 with TRBJ1-2, with TRBD1 as a possible D gene (6 bases). V was pared by 7 bases and J by 3 bases, with 12 bases between. The germline V gene encodes CDR1 LNHDA and CDR2 SQIVND (reference sequence). This CDR3 contains 13 residues. The CDR3 reads CASTETGYYGYTF. The CDR3 nucleotides read TGTGCCAGTACAGAGACAGGCTACTATGGCTACACCTTC.

This clone has just one count. This rearrangement joins TRBV29-1 to TRBJ1-2; 9 bases agree with TRBD1. This CDR3 contains 16 residues. Germline trimming cut 5 bases from V and 8 bases from J; bases unmatched to any gene: 18. The germline V gene has CDR1 SQVTM and CDR2 ANQGSEA. The CDR3 sequence: CSVTILGTGFGEGYTF. The DNA for the CDR3 is TGCAGCGTTACTATACTTGGGACAGGGTTTGGAGAGGGCTACACCTTC. Filled out from reference TRBV29-1 and TRBJ1-2, the complete variable domain reads SAVISQKPSRDICQRGTSLTIQCQVDSQVTMMFWYRQQPGQSLTLIATANQGSEATYESGFVIDKFPISRPNLTFSTLTVSNMSPEDSSIYLCSVTILGTGFGEGYTFGSGTRLTVV.

The CDR3 DNA follows: TGTGCCAGCAGCTTAGCGGTGGGACAGGAAGCTTTCTTT. It specifies CASSLAVGQEAFF. The gene calls are TRBV7-9 and TRBJ1-1; 7 bases agree with TRBD1. V lost 0 bases to trimming and J lost 8 bases; unmatched junction nucleotides: 3. CDR1 is SEHNR and CDR2 is FQNEAQ in the germline V gene (reference sequence). The CDR3 runs 13 residues.

This sequence joins TRBV18 and TRBJ2-5; D is possibly TRBD1 (5 bases). The CDR3 has 14 amino acids. Trimming shortened V by 5 bases and J by 2 bases, and 12 bases separated the two germline ends. Germline V CDR1 and CDR2: KGHSH, LQKENI. This chain's CDR3 is CASSEPGKQETQYF. For the CDR3, the DNA is TGTGCCAGCTCAGAGCCAGGGAAGCAAGAGACCCAGTACTTC.

This chain uses TRBV27 with TRBJ1-1, with D possibly TRBD1 on 6 matching bases. The V gene's germline CDR1 is MNHEY and CDR2 SMNVEV (reference sequence). V was trimmed by 8 bases and J by 6 bases, leaving 25 bases between them. The CDR3 has 16 residues. CDR3 bases: TGTGCCAGCCGACTGAAGACAGGCGGCGCGGTCTCTGAAGCTTTCTTT. Translation: CASRLKTGGAVSEAFF.

This chain connects TRBV6-1 to TRBJ2-5; 9 bases match TRBD2. Germline-derived CDR1 and CDR2 are MNHNS and SASEGT. After removal of 7 bases from V and 11 bases from J, the junction contained 11 bases not matched to a gene. This CDR3 is 13 amino acids long. DNA for the CDR3: TGTGCCAGCACCGTATTAGCGGGAGTGGGACAGTACTTC. It specifies CASTVLAGVGQYF.

The chain couples TRBV4-3 to TRBJ2-7, with 12 bases aligning to TRBD2. Germline V gene data show CDR1 as LGHNA and CDR2 as YSLEER. The CDR3 is made up of 13 amino acids. V gave up 8 bases and J gave up 3 bases; unmatched junction bases: 2. CDR3 region: CASAGLAGYEQYF. The CDR3 nucleotides are TGCGCCAGCGCGGGACTAGCGGGCTACGAGCAGTACTTC.

CDR3 sequence reads: CASNPGTDNEQFF. CDR3 coding DNA: TGCGCCAGCAATCCCGGGACAGATAATGAGCAGTTCTTC. This chain connects TRBV10-2 to TRBJ2-1; TRBD1 agrees at 7 bases. CDR1 WSHSY and CDR2 SAAADI come from the germline V gene. With V trimmed by 7 bases and J by 7 bases, 7 bases remained unmatched. This CDR3 has 13 residues.

V gene TRBV19 combines with J gene TRBJ2-1; TRBD2 matches 11 bases. V dropped 8 bases and J dropped 10; count of bases not matched to a gene: 19. The CDR3 has 17 residues. CDR1 and CDR2 from the germline V gene are LNHDA and SQIVND (reference sequence). In DNA, the CDR3 is TGTGCCAGTGGGGGGATACAAGGTAGCGGGAGGGCCGGGGAGCAGTTCTTC. Translation: CASGGIQGSGRAGEQFF.

This chain joins TRBV29-1 and TRBJ2-5, with D possibly matching TRBD2 (6 bases). Germline CDR1 SQVTM, CDR2 ANQGSEA. V shed 8 bases and J shed 5 bases, with 18 bases lying between them. CDR3 length: 13 residues. The CDR3 DNA reads TGCAGCCCCGTGGCGGCCGGGGGTGAGACCCAGTACTTC. Translating it yields CSPVAAGGETQYF.

The gene calls are TRBV10-3 and TRBJ2-2, with TRBD2 matching over 13 bases. Germline CDR1 reads ENHRY; CDR2 reads SYGVKD. The CDR3 contains 17 residues. V shed 2 bases, J shed 2 bases, and the junction held 2 bases outside the gene matches. The CDR3 DNA reads as TGTGCCATCAGTGAGGGACTAGCGGGGGTCAACACCGGGGAGCTGTTTTTT. Residues: CAISEGLAGVNTGELFF.

This chain joins TRBV28 and TRBJ1-2; a weak D match, TRBD1 (6 bases). This CDR3 has 13 residues. V was shortened by 2 bases and J by 8 bases, with 12 bases between the two germline ends. Per germline, CDR1 MDHEN and CDR2 SYDVKM. For the CDR3, the DNA is TGTGCCAGCAGTTTAGGGGGCGCGGGGGGCTACACCTTC. Translation: CASSLGGAGGYTF.

This clone occurred a few times. This chain connects TRBV4-3 to TRBJ1-1; 9 bases are a match to TRBD1. The V gene's germline CDR1 is LGHNA and CDR2 YSLEER. This CDR3 has 15 amino acids. With V trimmed by 3 bases and J by 4 bases, 6 bases remained unmatched. Here the CDR3 reads CASSHLDRGATEAFF. CDR3 nucleotides: TGCGCCAGCAGCCACCTTGACAGGGGGGCCACTGAAGCTTTCTTT.

The chain is built from TRBV12-2 and TRBJ1-5. TRBV12-2 is a pseudogene locus. This CDR3 contains 17 residues. This chain's CDR3 is CASRLVSSMFLNQPQHF. Here the CDR3 DNA reads TGTGCAAGTCGCTTAGTATCCAGCATGTTTCTCAATCAGCCCCAGCATTTT.

The V call is TRBV7-3, the J call TRBJ1-6; TRBD1 aligns across 8 bases. The germline V gene has CDR1 SGHTA and CDR2 FQGTGA. The CDR3 sequence is 15 residues long. After removal of 2 bases from V and 5 bases from J, the junction contained 2 bases not matched to a gene. This CDR3 reads CASSLAGGNNSPLHF. The CDR3 DNA follows: TGTGCCAGCAGCTTAGCAGGGGGCAATAATTCACCCCTCCACTTT.

The chain recombines TRBV5-6 with TRBJ2-1, with 11 bases matching TRBD2. Germline lookup yields CDR1 SGHDT and CDR2 YYEEEE. V gave up 2 bases and J gave up 7 bases; unmatched junction bases: 5. This CDR3 has 15 residues. This CDR3 is CASSLPGLAENEQFF. Written as DNA, the CDR3 is TGTGCCAGCAGCTTACCGGGACTAGCGGAGAATGAGCAGTTCTTC.